This T cell receptor (beta chain) was retrieved from a study of a mutant IDH1 vaccine in newly diagnosed glioma. In the study overall: Treated patients comprised about 60% males and approximately 38% females, mean age roughly 44 years. Patients were pretreated with radiotherapy, temozolomide, or both, mostly both.

Time point in this sample: week 5, during vaccination. It was 300 ug of mutant IDH1 20-mer peptide that made up each vaccine dose, given with topical imiquimod. Each astrocytoma in the donors was new, WHO grade 3 or 4, IDH1-mutant and ATRX-lost. CDR1 is MNHEY and CDR2 is SVGAGI in the germline V gene. J lost 4 bases, V lost 2 bases, and 5 bases had no gene match. The CDR3 has 15 amino acids. Note on this clone: No antigen is known for it.

Sequenced by immunoSEQ multiplex PCR; TCRdb stores in-frame clones only, minus some. The sample records roughly 51,000 clones, 70% to 90% being singletons. The clonotype comes from a man aged 25-45 years with glioma. The chain employs TRBV6-5 and TRBJ1-1; TRBD1 agrees at 9 bases. The specimen comprised PBMCs, sampled from a glioma patient whose treatment included an IDH1 peptide vaccine. Here the CDR3 reads CASSYPGQGFTEAFF. As DNA, the CDR3 is TGTGCCAGCAGTTACCCGGGACAGGGTTTCACTGAAGCTTTCTTT.